Below are 8 T cell receptor beta chains sequenced from a single sample in a study of cytomegalovirus exposure and HLA in healthy donors. The primer mix had 60 Vbeta and 13 Jbeta primers. Profiled with immunoSEQ multiplex PCR; TCRdb holds only in-frame clones, not every one. In the table there are tens of thousands of clones, 74% of which are singletons. Material: PBMCs. These TCRs come from a human donor in good health.

On this clone: The germline gene is not matched at one end of the junction; a read error may be the cause. The chain has TRBV6-6 and TRBJ1-2; D is unresolved. Germline V gene lookup returns CDR1 MNHNY and CDR2 SVGAGI (reference sequence). The CDR3 runs 13 residues. CDR3 sequence: CASSDSGGYGYTF. CDR3 in DNA: TGTGCCAGCAGTGACTCCGGCGGCTATGGCTACACCTTC.

The rearrangement uses TRBV5-1 and TRBJ2-6; a weak D match, TRBD1 (6 bases). The CDR3 contains 20 residues. The V gene's germline CDR1 is SGHRS and CDR2 YFSETQ. V was clipped by 0 bases and J by 1 base, with 20 bases between them. As DNA, the CDR3 is TGCGCCAGCAGCTTGGCCCCTCAGGGGAATCCCACATCTGGGGCCAACGTCCTGACTTTC. It codes for CASSLAPQGNPTSGANVLTF.

This chain links TRBV5-1 with TRBJ1-1; 8 bases are a match to TRBD1. This CDR3 comprises 15 residues. Germline V gene data show CDR1 as SGHRS and CDR2 as YFSETQ. The J segment lost 1 base and the V segment lost 2 bases, leaving 4 bases of the junction unmatched. DNA for the CDR3: TGCGCCAGCAGCTTCCAACAGGGGGAGAACACTGAAGCTTTCTTT. Translated: CASSFQQGENTEAFF.

This chain uses TRBV10-3 with TRBJ2-1, with 10 bases lining up with TRBD2. Looked up from germline, CDR1 is ENHRY and CDR2 is SYGVKD. Trimming cost V 7 bases and J 1 base; bases outside gene matches: 13. The length of the CDR3 is 18 residues. The DNA for the CDR3 is TGTGCCATCAACCCGGGACTAGCGCTTTCTTATTCCTACAATGAGCAGTTCTTC. This sequence encodes CAINPGLALSYSYNEQFF.

The V and J genes are TRBV28 and TRBJ1-2, with 7 bases fitting TRBD1. The CDR3 is made up of 12 amino acids. The germline gives CDR1 MDHEN, CDR2 SYDVKM. The CDR3 nucleotides are TGTCGAAACAGGGGATGGAGAAATGGCTACACCTTC. Protein sequence: CRNRGWRNGYTF.

This clone was seen a handful of times. The genes are TRBV27 and TRBJ2-7, with 8 bases fitting TRBD1. V lost 5 bases, J lost 2 bases, and 14 bases stayed unmatched. The CDR3 sequence is 17 residues long. Germline CDR1 and CDR2: MNHEY and SMNVEV (reference sequence). The CDR3 DNA reads as TGTGCCAGCAGTACCATCTCCGGGACAGGATTGCCCTACGAGCAGTACTTC. Its translation: CASSTISGTGLPYEQYF.

This sequence joins TRBV11-2 and TRBJ2-7; D is unclear. The CDR3 extends over 12 amino acids. V was pared by 2 bases and J by 7 bases, with 9 bases between. The germline gives CDR1 SGHAT, CDR2 FQNNGV. CDR3 protein: CASSLYSREQYF. CDR3 DNA sequence: TGTGCCAGCAGCTTATACAGCAGGGAGCAGTACTTC. The whole variable domain, filled in from reference TRBV11-2 and TRBJ2-7, reads EAGVAQSPRYKIIEKRQSVAFWCNPISGHATLYWYQQILGQGPKLLIQFQNNGVVDDSQLPKDRFSAERLKGVDSTLKIQPAKLEDSAVYLCASSLYSREQYFGPGTRLTVT.

The chain links TRBV30 to TRBJ1-1; D is uncertain. Germline CDR1 reads GTSNPN; CDR2 reads SVGIG (reference sequence). This CDR3 is 12 amino acids long. V was clipped by 3 bases and J by 2 bases, with 7 bases between them. The CDR3 reads CAWRRANTEAFF. The CDR3 bases are TGTGCCTGGAGACGCGCAAACACTGAAGCTTTCTTT.